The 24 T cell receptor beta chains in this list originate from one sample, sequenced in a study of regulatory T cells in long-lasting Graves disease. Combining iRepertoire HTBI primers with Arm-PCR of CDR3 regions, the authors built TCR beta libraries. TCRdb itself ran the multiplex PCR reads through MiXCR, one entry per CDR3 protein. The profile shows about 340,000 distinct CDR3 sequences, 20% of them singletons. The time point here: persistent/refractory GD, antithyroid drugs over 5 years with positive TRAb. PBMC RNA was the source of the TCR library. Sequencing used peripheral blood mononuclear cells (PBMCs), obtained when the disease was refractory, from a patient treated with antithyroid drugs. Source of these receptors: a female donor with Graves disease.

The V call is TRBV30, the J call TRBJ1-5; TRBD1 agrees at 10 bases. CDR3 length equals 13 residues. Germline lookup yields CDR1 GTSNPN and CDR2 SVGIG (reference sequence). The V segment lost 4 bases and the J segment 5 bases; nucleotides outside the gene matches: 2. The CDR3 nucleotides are TGTGCCTGGAACGGACAGGGGGATCAGCCCCAGCATTTT. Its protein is CAWNGQGDQPQHF.

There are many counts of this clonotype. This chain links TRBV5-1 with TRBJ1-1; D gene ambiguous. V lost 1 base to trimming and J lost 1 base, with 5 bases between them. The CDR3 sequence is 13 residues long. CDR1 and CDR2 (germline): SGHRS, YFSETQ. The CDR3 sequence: CASSLIANTEAFF. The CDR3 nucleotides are TGCGCCAGCAGCTTGATCGCGAACACTGAAGCTTTCTTT.

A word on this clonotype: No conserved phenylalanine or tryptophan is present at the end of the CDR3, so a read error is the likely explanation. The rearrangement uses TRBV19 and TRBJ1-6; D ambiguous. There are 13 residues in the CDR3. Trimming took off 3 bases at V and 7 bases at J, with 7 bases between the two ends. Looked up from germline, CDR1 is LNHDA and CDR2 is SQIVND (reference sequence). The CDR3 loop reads CASSMNGNSPLHL. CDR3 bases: TGTGCCAGTAGTATGAACGGGAATTCACCCCTCCACCTT.

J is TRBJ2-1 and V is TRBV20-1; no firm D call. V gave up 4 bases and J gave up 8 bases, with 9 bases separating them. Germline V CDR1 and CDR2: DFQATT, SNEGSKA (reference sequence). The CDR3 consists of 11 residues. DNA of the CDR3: TGCAGTGCTACTAGTCTCGATGAGCAGTTCTTC. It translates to CSATSLDEQFF.

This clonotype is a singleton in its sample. The DNA for the CDR3 is TGTGCCAGCAGTGAATCTGCGGGCATAACCTACGAGCAGTACTTC. Translation: CASSESAGITYEQYF. V usage is TRBV2 and J usage is TRBJ2-7, with D maybe TRBD2 (5 bases). In germline, CDR1 is SNHLY, CDR2 FYNNEI. This CDR3 is 15 amino acids long. The ends were cut back, 2 bases at V and 2 bases at J, with 13 bases in the middle.

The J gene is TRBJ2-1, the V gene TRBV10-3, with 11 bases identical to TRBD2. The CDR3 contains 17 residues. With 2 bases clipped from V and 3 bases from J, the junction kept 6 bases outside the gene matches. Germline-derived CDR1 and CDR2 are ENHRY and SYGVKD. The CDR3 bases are TGTGCCATCAGTGAGCCTAGCGGGGGGTTCAACTACAATGAGCAGTTCTTC. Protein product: CAISEPSGGFNYNEQFF.

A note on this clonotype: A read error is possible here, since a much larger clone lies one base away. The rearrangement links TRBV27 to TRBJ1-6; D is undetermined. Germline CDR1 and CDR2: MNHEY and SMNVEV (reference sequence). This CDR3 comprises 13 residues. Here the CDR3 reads CATSLNAYSPLHF. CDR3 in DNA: TGTGCCACCAGTTTGAACGCGTATTCACCCCTCCACTTT.

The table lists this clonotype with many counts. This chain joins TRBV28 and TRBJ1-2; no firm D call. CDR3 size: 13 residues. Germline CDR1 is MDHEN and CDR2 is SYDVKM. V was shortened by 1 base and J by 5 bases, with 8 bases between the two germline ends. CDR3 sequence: CASSLSGVYGYTF. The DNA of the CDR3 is TGTGCCAGCAGTTTATCGGGAGTTTATGGCTACACCTTC.

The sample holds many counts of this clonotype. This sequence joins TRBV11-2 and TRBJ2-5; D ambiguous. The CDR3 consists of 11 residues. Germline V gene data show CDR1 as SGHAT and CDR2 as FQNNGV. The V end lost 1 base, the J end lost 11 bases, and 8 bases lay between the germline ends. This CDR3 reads CASSLAHNQYF. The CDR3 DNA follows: TGTGCCAGCAGCTTAGCCCACAATCAGTACTTC.

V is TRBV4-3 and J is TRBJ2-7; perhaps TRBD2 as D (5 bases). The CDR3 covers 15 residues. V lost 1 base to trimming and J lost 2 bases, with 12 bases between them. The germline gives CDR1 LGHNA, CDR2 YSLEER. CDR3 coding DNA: TGCGCCAGCAGCCAAGCACGGGGAGCCGCCTACGAGCAGTACTTC. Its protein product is CASSQARGAAYEQYF.

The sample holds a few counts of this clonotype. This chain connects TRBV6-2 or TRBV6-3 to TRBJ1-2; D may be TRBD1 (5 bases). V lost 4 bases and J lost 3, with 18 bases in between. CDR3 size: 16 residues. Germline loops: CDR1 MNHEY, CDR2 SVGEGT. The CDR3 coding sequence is TGTGCCAGCAGTTGGGCCCAGGTCCCGGGGGACTATGGCTACACCTTC. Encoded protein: CASSWAQVPGDYGYTF.

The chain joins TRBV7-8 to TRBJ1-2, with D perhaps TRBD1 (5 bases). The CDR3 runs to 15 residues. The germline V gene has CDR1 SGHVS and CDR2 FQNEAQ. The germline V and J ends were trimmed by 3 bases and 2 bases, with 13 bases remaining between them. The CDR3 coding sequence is TGTGCCAGCAGCTTTCGCGACAGATCCAACTATGGCTACACCTTC. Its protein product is CASSFRDRSNYGYTF. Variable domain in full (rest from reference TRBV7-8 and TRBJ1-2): GAGVSQSPRYKVAKRGQDVALRCDPISGHVSLFWYQQALGQGPEFLTYFQNEAQLDKSGLPSDRFFAERPEGSVSTLKIQRTQQEDSAVYLCASSFRDRSNYGYTFGSGTRLTVV.

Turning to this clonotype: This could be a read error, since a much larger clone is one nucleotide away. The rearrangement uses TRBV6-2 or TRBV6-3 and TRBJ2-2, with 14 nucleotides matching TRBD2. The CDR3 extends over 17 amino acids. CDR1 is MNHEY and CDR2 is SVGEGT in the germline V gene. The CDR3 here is CASILTSGRGGTGELIF. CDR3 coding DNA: TGTGCCAGCATTCTGACTAGCGGGAGGGGGGGGACCGGGGAGCTGATTTTT.

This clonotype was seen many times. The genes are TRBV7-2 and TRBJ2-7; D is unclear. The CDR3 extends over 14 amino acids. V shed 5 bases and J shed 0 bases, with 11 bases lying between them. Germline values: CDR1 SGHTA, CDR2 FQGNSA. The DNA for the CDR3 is TGTGCCAGCAGCAAGTCAGGTGGCTCCTACGAGCAGTACTTC. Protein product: CASSKSGGSYEQYF.

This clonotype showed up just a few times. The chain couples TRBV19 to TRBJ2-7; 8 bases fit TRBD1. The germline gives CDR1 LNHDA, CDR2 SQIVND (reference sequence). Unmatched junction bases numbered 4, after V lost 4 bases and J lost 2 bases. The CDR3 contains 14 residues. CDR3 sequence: CASSTSTGAYEQYF. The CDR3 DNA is TGTGCCAGTAGTACATCGACAGGGGCCTACGAGCAGTACTTC.

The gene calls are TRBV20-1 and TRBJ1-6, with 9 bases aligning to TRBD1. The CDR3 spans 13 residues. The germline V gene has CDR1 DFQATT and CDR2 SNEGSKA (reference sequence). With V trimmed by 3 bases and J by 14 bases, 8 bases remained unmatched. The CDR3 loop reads CSASKDRGGALHF. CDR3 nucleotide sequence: TGCAGTGCTAGTAAGGACAGGGGTGGTGCCCTCCACTTT.

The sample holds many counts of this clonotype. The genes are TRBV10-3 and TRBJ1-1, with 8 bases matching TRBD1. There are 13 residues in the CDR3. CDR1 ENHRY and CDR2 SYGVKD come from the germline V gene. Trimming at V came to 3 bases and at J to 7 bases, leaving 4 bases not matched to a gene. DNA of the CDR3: TGTGCCATCAGTGAACCAGGGGGCGGTGAAGCTTTCTTT. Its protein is CAISEPGGGEAFF.

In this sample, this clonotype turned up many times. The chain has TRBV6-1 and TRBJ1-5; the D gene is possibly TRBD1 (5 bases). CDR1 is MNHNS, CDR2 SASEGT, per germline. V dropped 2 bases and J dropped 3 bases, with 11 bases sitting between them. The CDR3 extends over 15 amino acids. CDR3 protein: CASSERRVYNQPQHF. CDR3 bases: TGTGCCAGCAGTGAACGCAGGGTTTACAATCAGCCCCAGCATTTT.

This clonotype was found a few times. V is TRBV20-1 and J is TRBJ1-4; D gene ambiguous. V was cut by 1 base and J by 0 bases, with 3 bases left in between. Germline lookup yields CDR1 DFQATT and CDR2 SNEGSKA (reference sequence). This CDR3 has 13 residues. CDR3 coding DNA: TGCAGTGCTAGAGTGGCAACTAATGAAAAACTGTTTTTT. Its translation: CSARVATNEKLFF.

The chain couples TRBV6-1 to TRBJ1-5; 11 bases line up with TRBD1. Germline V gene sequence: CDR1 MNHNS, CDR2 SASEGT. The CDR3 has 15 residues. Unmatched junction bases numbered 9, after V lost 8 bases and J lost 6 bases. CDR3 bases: TGTGCCAGCGGCAGGCGGACAGGGGGCATTCAGCCCCAGCATTTT. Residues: CASGRRTGGIQPQHF.

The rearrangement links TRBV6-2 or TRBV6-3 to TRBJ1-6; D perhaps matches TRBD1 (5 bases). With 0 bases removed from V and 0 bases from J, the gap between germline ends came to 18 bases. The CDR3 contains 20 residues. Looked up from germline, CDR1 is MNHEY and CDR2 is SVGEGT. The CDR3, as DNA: TGTGCCAGCAGTTACTCGGGGGTTGCTGGGCCTAGCTCCTATAATTCACCCCTCCACTTT. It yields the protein CASSYSGVAGPSSYNSPLHF.

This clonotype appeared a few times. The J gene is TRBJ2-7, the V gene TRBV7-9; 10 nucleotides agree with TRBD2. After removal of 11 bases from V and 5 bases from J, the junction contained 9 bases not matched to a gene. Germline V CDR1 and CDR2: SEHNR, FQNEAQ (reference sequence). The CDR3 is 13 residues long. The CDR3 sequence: CAGGTSGDHEQYF. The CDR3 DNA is TGTGCCGGCGGCACTAGCGGGGATCACGAGCAGTACTTC.

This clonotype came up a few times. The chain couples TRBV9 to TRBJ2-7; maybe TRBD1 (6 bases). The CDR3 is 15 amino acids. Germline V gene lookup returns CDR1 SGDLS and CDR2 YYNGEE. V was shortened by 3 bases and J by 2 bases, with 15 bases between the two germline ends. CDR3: CASSAAAGATYEQYF. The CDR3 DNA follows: TGTGCCAGCAGCGCCGCGGCAGGGGCTACCTACGAGCAGTACTTC.

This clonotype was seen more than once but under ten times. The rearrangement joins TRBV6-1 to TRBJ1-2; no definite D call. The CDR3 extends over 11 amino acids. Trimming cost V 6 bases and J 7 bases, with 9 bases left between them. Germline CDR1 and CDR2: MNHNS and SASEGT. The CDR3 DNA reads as TGTGCCAGCAGAGGGTGGAGTGGCTACACCTTC. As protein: CASRGWSGYTF.